The T cell receptor beta chain described here comes from a study of T-cell reconstitution after alpha-beta-depleted transplantation in children. A library of TCRbeta sequences, prepared with unique molecular identifiers, was generated. TCRdb passed the PCR reads through MiXCR, listing each CDR3 protein once. The data contain around 480,000 distinct CDR3 sequences, about 30% of them singletons. Germline loops: CDR1 DFQATT, CDR2 SNEGSKA (reference sequence). V was pared by 1 base and J by 3 bases, with 13 bases between. This CDR3 has 14 residues. The sequences come from PBMCs from the stem cell graft donor, collected from the stem cell graft. The receptor's source is a human donor who donated a stem cell graft to a child with aplastic anemia. The genes are TRBV20-1 and TRBJ2-7; D unresolved. The CDR3 region has the DNA TGCAGTGCTAGAGCGTTGGACGGAGACTACGAGCAGTACTTC. Amino acids: CSARALDGDYEQYF.